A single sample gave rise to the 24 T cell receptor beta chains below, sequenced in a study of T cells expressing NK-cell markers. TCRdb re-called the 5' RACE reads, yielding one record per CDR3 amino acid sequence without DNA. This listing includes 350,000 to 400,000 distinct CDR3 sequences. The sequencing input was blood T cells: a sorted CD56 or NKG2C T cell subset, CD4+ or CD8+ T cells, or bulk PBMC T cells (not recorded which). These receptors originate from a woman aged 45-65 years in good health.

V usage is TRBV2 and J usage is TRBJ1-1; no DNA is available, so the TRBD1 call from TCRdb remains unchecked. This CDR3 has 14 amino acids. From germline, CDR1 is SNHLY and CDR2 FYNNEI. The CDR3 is CASSGTGGETEAFF.

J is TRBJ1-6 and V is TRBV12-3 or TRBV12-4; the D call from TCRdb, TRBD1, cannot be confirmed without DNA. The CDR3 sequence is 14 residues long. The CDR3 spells CASSQTQGAIPLHF.

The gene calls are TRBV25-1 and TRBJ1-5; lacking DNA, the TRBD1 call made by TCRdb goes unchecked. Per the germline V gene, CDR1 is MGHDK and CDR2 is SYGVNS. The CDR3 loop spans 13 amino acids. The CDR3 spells CASSGTGDQPQHF.

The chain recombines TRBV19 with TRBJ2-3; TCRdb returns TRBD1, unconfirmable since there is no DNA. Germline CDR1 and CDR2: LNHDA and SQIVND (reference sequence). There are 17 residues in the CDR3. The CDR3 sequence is CASSMSLGRGVTDTQYF.

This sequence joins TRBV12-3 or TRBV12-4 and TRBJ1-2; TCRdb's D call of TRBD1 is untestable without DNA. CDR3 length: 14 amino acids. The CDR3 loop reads CASSLGPGPQGYTF.

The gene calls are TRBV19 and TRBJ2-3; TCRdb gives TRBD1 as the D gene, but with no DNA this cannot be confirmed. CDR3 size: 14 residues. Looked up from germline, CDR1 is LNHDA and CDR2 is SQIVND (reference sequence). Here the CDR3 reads CASSNGGSGDTQYF.

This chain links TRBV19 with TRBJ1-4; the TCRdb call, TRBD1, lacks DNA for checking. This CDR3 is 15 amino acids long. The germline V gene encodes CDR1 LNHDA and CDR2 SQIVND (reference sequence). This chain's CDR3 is CASSPRGQGLSVLFF.

CDR3 region: CATISGGPMGAFF. The chain is built from TRBV7-9 and TRBJ1-1; checking the TCRdb D call of TRBD1 is not possible without DNA. The germline V gene encodes CDR1 SEHNR and CDR2 FQNEAQ (reference sequence). CDR3 length equals 13 residues.

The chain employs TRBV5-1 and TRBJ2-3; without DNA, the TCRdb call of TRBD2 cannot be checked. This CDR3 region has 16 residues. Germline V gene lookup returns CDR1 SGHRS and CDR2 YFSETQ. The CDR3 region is CASSHASASGTDTQYF.

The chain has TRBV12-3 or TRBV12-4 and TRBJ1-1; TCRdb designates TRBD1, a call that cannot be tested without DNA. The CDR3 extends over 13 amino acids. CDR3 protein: CASSTPTAVEAFF.

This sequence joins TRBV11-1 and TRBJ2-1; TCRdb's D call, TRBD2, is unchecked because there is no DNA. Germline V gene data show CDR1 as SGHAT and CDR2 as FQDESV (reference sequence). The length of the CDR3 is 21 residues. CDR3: CASSFEVGGLAGSSSYNEQFF.

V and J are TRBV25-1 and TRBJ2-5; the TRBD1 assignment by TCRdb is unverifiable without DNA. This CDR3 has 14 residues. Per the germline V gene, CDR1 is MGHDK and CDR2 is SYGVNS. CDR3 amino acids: CASSGTVLQETQYF.

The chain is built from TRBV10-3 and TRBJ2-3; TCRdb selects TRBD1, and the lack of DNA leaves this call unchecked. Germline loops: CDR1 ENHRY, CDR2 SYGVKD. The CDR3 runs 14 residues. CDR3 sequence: CAISVTGFTDTQYF.

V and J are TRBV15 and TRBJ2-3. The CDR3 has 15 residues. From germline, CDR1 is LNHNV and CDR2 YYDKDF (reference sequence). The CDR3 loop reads CATSSRPALTDTQYF.

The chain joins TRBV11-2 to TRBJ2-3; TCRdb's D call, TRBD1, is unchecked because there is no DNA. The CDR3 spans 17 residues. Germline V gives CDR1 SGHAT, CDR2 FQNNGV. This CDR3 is CASSTPGALLSTDTQYF.

CDR3 sequence reads: CASSLVMGLNTEAFF. V gene TRBV27 combines with J gene TRBJ1-1; there is no DNA to check the TCRdb D call of TRBD1. The CDR3 totals 15 residues. From germline, CDR1 is MNHEY and CDR2 SMNVEV (reference sequence).

This CDR3 is CATSRDRAGWYNEQFF. The chain recombines TRBV15 with TRBJ2-1; TCRdb proposes TRBD2, but this gene call is untestable without DNA. Germline-derived CDR1 and CDR2 are LNHNV and YYDKDF (reference sequence). The CDR3 sequence is 16 residues long.

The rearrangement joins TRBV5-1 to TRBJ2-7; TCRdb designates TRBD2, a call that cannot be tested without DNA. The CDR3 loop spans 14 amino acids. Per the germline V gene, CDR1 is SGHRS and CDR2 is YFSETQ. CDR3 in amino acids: CASSITSGVYEQYF. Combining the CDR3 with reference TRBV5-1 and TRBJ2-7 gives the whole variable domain KAGVTQTPRYLIKTRGQQVTLSCSPISGHRSVSWYQQTPGQGLQFLFEYFSETQRNKGNFPGRFSGRQFSNSRSEMNVSTLELGDSALYLCASSITSGVYEQYFGPGTRLTVT.

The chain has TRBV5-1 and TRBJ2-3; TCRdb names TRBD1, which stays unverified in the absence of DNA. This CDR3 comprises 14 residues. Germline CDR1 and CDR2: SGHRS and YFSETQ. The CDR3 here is CASSSMGRTDTQYF.

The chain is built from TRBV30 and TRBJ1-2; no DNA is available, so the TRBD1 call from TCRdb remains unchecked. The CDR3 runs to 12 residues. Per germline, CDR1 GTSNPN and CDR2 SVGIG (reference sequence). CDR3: CAQTGQGYGYTF.

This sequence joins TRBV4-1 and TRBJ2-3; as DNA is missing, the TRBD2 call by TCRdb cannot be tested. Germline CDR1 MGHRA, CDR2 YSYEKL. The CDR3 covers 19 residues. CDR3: CASSQDPPDLSGRGDTQYF.

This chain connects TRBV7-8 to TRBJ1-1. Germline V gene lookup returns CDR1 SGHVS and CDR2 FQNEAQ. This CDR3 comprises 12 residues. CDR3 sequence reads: CASSSRSGDAFF.

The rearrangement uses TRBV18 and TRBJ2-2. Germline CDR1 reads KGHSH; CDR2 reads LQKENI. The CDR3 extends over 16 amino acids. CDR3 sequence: CASSTSGVPNTGELFF. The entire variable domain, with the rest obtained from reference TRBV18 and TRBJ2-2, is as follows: NAGVMQNPRHLVRRRGQEARLRCSPMKGHSHVYWYRQLPEEGLKFMVYLQKENIIDESGMPKERFSAEFPKEGPSILRIQQVVRGDSAAYFCASSTSGVPNTGELFFGEGSRLTVL.

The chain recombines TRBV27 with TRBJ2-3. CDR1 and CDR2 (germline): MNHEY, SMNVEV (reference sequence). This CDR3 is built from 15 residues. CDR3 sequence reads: CASRLTSSGTDTQYF.